The next 9 T cell receptor beta chains were all read from a single sample in a study of CD8+ T cells in alopecia areata. RNA extraction was followed by reverse transcription into cDNA, which acted as the sequencing template. Clones were read by immunoSEQ multiplex PCR, and TCRdb kept only the in-frame ones, dropping some. This table holds 220,000 or so clones, approximately 61% found once. The input for sequencing was CD4+ T cells sorted from blood, taken at week 0. The receptors were sampled from a human donor with alopecia areata.

The table lists this clone with a few counts. The chain couples TRBV18 to TRBJ1-1; D perhaps matches TRBD1 (5 bases). Germline values: CDR1 KGHSH, CDR2 LQKENI. This CDR3 spans 13 amino acids. V was trimmed by 3 bases and J by 7 bases, leaving 12 bases between them. DNA for the CDR3: TGTGCCAGCTCACCCGGGGAAGGGGTTGAAGCTTTCTTT. It translates to CASSPGEGVEAFF.

This sequence joins TRBV18 and TRBJ2-7; the D is unclear. CDR3 length: 15 amino acids. Trimming stripped 3 bases from V and 4 bases from J, with 16 bases between. CDR1 KGHSH and CDR2 LQKENI come from the germline V gene. The CDR3 region is CASSPGRPFMYEQYF. The CDR3 region has the DNA TGTGCCAGCTCACCCGGACGTCCGTTTATGTACGAGCAGTACTTC.

This clone has only one observation. V and J are TRBV28 and TRBJ2-1, with TRBD1 matching over 8 bases. V lost 6 bases and J lost 5; bases outside the gene matches: 3. From germline, CDR1 is MDHEN and CDR2 SYDVKM. The CDR3 spans 13 residues. In nucleotides, the CDR3 is TGTGCCAGCAGGGGACAGGACAACAATGAGCAGTTCTTC. Its translation: CASRGQDNNEQFF.

The chain links TRBV4-1 to TRBJ1-5; D gene ambiguous. Deletions cut 0 bases from V and 10 bases from J, with 10 bases between. Per the germline V gene, CDR1 is MGHRA and CDR2 is YSYEKL. CDR3 length: 13 residues. The CDR3 loop is CASSQDGMTPQHF. In DNA form, the CDR3 reads TGCGCCAGCAGCCAAGATGGTATGACTCCCCAGCATTTT.

This clone was counted between two and nine times. V gene TRBV29-1 combines with J gene TRBJ1-3, with D perhaps matching TRBD1 (5 bases). The CDR3 is 15 amino acids. V shed 4 bases and J shed 0 bases, with 13 bases lying between them. Germline assignment: CDR1 SQVTM and CDR2 ANQGSEA. The CDR3 sequence is CSVVGQHLSGNTIYF. The CDR3 DNA is TGCAGCGTTGTGGGGCAGCACCTCTCTGGAAACACCATATATTTT.

The chain links TRBV5-6 to TRBJ2-1, with TRBD2 identical over 12 bases. This CDR3 comprises 16 residues. The germline V gene has CDR1 SGHDT and CDR2 YYEEEE. J was trimmed by 10 bases and V by 5 bases; bases with no gene match: 13. CDR3 nucleotide sequence: TGTGCCAGCAGTCACGAGCGACTAGCGGGAGTAAACGAGCAGTTCTTC. Its translation is CASSHERLAGVNEQFF.

The chain joins TRBV7-3 to TRBJ1-1; D may be TRBD1 (5 bases). With 1 base removed from V and 1 base from J, the gap between germline ends came to 13 bases. In germline, CDR1 is SGHTA, CDR2 FQGTGA. This CDR3 spans 16 amino acids. Here the CDR3 DNA reads TGTGCCAGCAGCTTAAATCGGGGCAGCACGAACACTGAAGCTTTCTTT. It is translated as CASSLNRGSTNTEAFF.

This clone came up many times. In DNA, the CDR3 is TGTGCCAGCAGTGCCGGTTGGGCGGAGACCCAGTACTTC. Translation: CASSAGWAETQYF. This sequence joins TRBV9 and TRBJ2-5; D is uncertain. Between the trimmed V and J ends, which lost 5 bases and 5 bases, there was a span of 13 bases. Per germline, CDR1 SGDLS and CDR2 YYNGEE. CDR3 length: 13 residues.

This chain links TRBV18 with TRBJ1-5; D is unresolved. The CDR3 runs 14 residues. V was clipped by 2 bases and J by 11 bases, with 16 bases between them. Looked up from germline, CDR1 is KGHSH and CDR2 is LQKENI. The CDR3 DNA follows: TGTGCCAGCTCACCAGATGTTGGTTCTGGTACCCAGCATTTT. Translated, it gives CASSPDVGSGTQHF. The full variable domain, in which reference TRBV18 and TRBJ1-5 provide the parts outside the CDR3, is NAGVMQNPRHLVRRRGQEARLRCSPMKGHSHVYWYRQLPEEGLKFMVYLQKENIIDESGMPKERFSAEFPKEGPSILRIQQVVRGDSAAYFCASSPDVGSGTQHFGDGTRLSIL.